The 2 T cell receptor beta chains reported below all come from one sample, sequenced in a study of blood T cell repertoires in COVID-19. Assay used: immunoSEQ multiplex PCR; TCRdb lists only in-frame clones, some missing. The repertoire includes about 380,000 clones, about four fifths of them detected once, and under 1.2% sits in the top ten. The sequencing input was peripheral blood. Every receptor here comes from a human donor with acute or convalescent COVID-19. The donor label of this sample is uncertain.

V and J are TRBV5-1 and TRBJ2-2; 8 bases match TRBD2. Unmatched junction bases numbered 7, after V lost 3 bases and J lost 6 bases. CDR1 SGHRS and CDR2 YFSETQ come from the germline V gene. This CDR3 comprises 15 residues. CDR3 loop: CASSWGTRSAGELFF. DNA for the CDR3: TGCGCCAGCAGCTGGGGGACTAGATCGGCCGGGGAGCTGTTTTTT.

V gene TRBV21-1 combines with J gene TRBJ1-1; the table's D call of TRBD1 was not tested on the DNA. TRBV21-1 is reported as a pseudogene. The CDR3 totals 15 residues. The DNA of the CDR3 is TGTGCCAGCAGCACAAGAGACAGGTCGTGGACTGAAGCTTTCTTT. It encodes CASSTRDRSWTEAFF.